This T cell receptor (beta chain) was recovered during a study of cytomegalovirus exposure and HLA in healthy donors (dated by TCRdb to the late 2010s). At the level of the whole study: An earlier analysis of roughly 610 of the donors reported 276 Gb of sequence data and approximately 120 million unique TCR beta sequences obtained from about 170 million T cells. Around 300 gigabases of sequencing data and around 87 million unique TCR sequences were included in an early release covering under 650 HLA-typed donors. The genetic ancestry cluster associated with self-reported Caucasian donors included 70% to 85% of the roughly 360 genotyped donors. The study aimed to test whether signatures of past pathogen exposure could be identified by cataloging public T cell receptors. Using immunosequencing, the study profiled T cell repertoires from fewer than 700 subjects and related those repertoires to cytomegalovirus serostatus. In addition to the first cohort of roughly 670 subjects, a separate validation cohort of 130 or so different subjects was used. The study combined high-throughput TCR immunosequencing, statistical association of individual TCRs with disease status, and machine learning to predict cytomegalovirus infection status. A later analysis re-examined previously published TCR beta repertoires from about 700 donors and added high-resolution HLA genotyping to investigate patterns of TCR occurrence. Rather than using new phenotypic data, the later analysis identified candidate immune exposures from TCR beta sequences and from how often those sequences occurred across donors. To decide whether each TCR beta V gene segment behaved as functional or pseudogenic, an earlier analysis of over 500 of the donors relied on high-throughput TCR beta sequencing. Alongside the repertoire data, information on donor age, sex, ethnicity and CMV serostatus was compiled. Genome-wide SNP genotypes for about 65% of the 666 donors were used in a later genetic analysis, which treated that subset as a discovery cohort. Every discovery cohort repertoire had been produced on one sequencing platform. Both class I and class II loci were covered by HLA typing, at four-digit resolution. The number of donors typed differed by locus, with roughly 620-640 for A, B, C, DRB1 and DQB1, 522 for DQA1, some 570 for DPA1, and some 440 for DPB1. Because of strong linkage in the cohort, 5 or 6 DR-DQ haplotypes were treated as single units for association and clustering. On average, roughly 200,000 unique TCR beta nucleotide sequences were sequenced per donor among 398 genotyped donors of the cohort, with about 19% of those sequences being non-productive.

This clone has more than one count but fewer than ten. Its antigen remains unidentified. Base qualities were left out, and no much larger clone turns up one base away. CDR3 length: 13 amino acids, cysteine to phenylalanine. Solely the CDR3 DNA is kept, with 39 bases framed from the first base. Trimming removed 2 bases from V and 3 bases from J, leaving 11 bases between the germline ends. The CDR1 and CDR2 encoded by the germline V gene (reference sequence) are GTSNPN and SVGIG. The cohort consisted of 670 or so healthy bone marrow donors. Cohort members were all nominally healthy when sampled, although unrecorded immune exposures were likely present. The donor tested CMV seronegative and was one of the 352 seronegative cohort members. A peripheral blood sample was collected from each donor, and TCR beta sequencing was performed on peripheral blood mononuclear cells. Genomic DNA extraction from the blood cell samples was performed with the Qiagen DNeasy Blood Extraction Kit.

Library method: the immunoSEQ multiplex PCR assay. For the multiplex PCR, a mixture combining 60 forward primers for TCR Vbeta segments and 13 reverse primers for TCR Jbeta segments was used. The CDR3 region of rearranged TCR beta genes was amplified from genomic DNA by a multiplex PCR assay. Amplified TCR beta libraries were sequenced as 87-base-pair reads on the Illumina HiSeq System. The study's own analysis went as follows. A later analysis counted about 80 million unique TCR beta chains across the roughly 700 repertoires, and 10 million to 11 million of these chains were shared by at least two donors. Raw reads were error-corrected and collapsed into unique sequences by a nearest-neighbor algorithm in which closely related sequences were merged to remove PCR and sequencing errors. To assign V, D and J gene segments, CDR3 sequences were aligned to IMGT reference sequences. For a sequence to be retained, at least a six-nucleotide match to both a V gene segment and a J gene segment was required. A rearrangement was called productive if the CDR3 had no stop codons and remained in frame with V and J, and every other rearrangement was called non-productive. Following IMGT convention, CDR3 was defined as the stretch from the second conserved V-encoded cysteine up to the conserved J-encoded phenylalanine. The earlier analysis of 500 to 600 of the donors excluded sequences that lacked an unambiguous match to a single V gene segment. An earlier analysis of a few hundred of the donors called V segments functional above 56.7% productive rearrangements and segregating when the between-donor standard deviation exceeded 5%. To diagnose cytomegalovirus status from the catalog of TCR beta chain sequences, a statistical classification framework was built. In a later analysis, TCR nucleotide sequences were compared against IMGT/GENE-DB human TR gene sequences so that V and J genes could be assigned. In a later analysis, CDR3 sequences and most-parsimonious VDJ recombination scenarios were assigned using the TCRdist pipeline. In a later analysis, every TCR beta chain was defined by the combination of its CDR3 amino acid sequence and its V-gene family, and reads without a unique V-gene family were dropped. A later analysis removed 500 to 600 highly shared, low-generation-probability nucleotide sequences to deal with suspected cross-contamination and a sequencing artifact. In a later analysis, a clonal expansion index was calculated for each public chain from normalized within-repertoire ranks of inferred template counts. Generation probabilities in a later analysis came from a VDJ recombination model fitted to out-of-frame rearrangements, and those results were checked against IGoR. A later analysis scored TCR-TCR, TCR-HLA and TCR-CMV co-occurrence with hypergeometric tests, applying a repertoire-size bias correction to TCR pairs. False discovery rates were estimated in a later analysis by permuting HLA or CMV assignments 20 times. In a later analysis, co-occurring TCRs were grouped using DBSCAN, with TCRdist sequence similarity added in when clustering inside HLA-allele-positive subsets. Repertoires with fewer than 30,000 or more than 120,000 public chains were left out of co-occurrence clustering, as were four to six repertoires with anomalous nucleotide sharing. TCRdb took this table from immuneACCESS and kept in-frame rearrangements with V and J called. Such tables lack part of the clones; where checked against another copy, unresolved V genes explain under half of the gap, and the rest is unexplained. V and J calls and clone size are those listed in that table; D and trimming were worked out from the DNA. Within this sample are 95,000 to 150,000 clones, with about 81% of them counted one time only. About 1.1% of the sample is held by the ten biggest clonotypes.

Study-wide conclusions, independent of this receptor: Assigning TCR associations to individual alleles was difficult when HLA alleles, especially DR and DQ, strongly co-occurred. According to a later analysis, most CMV-associated TCR beta chains appeared to be HLA-restricted, and the HLA associations seemed to be driven largely by CMV exposure. In a later genetic analysis, fewer N-insertions in productive TCRs were reported among donors in an Asian-associated ancestry cluster than the roughly 670-donor mean. A later analysis associated roughly 17,000 TCR beta sequences with specific HLA alleles at a false discovery rate of 0.05. For the cohort, immune exposure information was limited to CMV serostatus. Correlated functional status among segregating V segments might reflect linkage disequilibrium, but an unknown experimental factor could not be ruled out. The classifier was reported to diagnose cytomegalovirus status with high specificity and sensitivity in both the original and validation cohorts. The study listed 150 to 200 TCR beta chains as associated with cytomegalovirus. The sequencing pipeline was judged likely to have produced a cluster of highly shared sequence variants as a technical artifact. Over 15 rarely observed V segments, including chromosome 9 orphons, were excluded from the earlier analysis of a few hundred of the donors because counts were too low. A further reported finding was that TCR beta sequences accurately predicted the HLA-A and HLA-B alleles for most subjects in the first cohort. Presence/absence analyses assumed roughly uniform sequencing depth across donors, an assumption that may not hold. In a later analysis, HLA-associated TCR beta chains were found to be more clonally expanded and to have lower generation probabilities than equally common non-associated chains. In a later analysis, several top co-occurrence clusters were reported to appear linked to parvovirus B19, influenza, CMV and Epstein-Barr virus. Broadly in line with IMGT annotations, most TCR beta V segments showed up in productive rearrangements about 87% or about 30% of the time in an earlier analysis of a few hundred of the donors. In a later analysis, TCR association rates were found to vary across HLA loci, with the most associated TCRs seen for DRB1 alleles and the fewest for HLA-C alleles. While some public TCRs were present in many individuals, most TCR sequences turned up only very rarely across donors. Because the 87-base-pair reads could not distinguish some IMGT-functional V segments, including TRBV6-2 and TRBV6-3, those segments were excluded. According to the authors, the approach could potentially be generalized to other disease states and immunological phenotypes. In a later genetic analysis, a missense DCLRE1C variant was associated with V-gene and J-gene trimming of TCR beta chains, and the association was replicated in an independent cohort. HLA typing was unavailable for some donors at each locus, so association tests used only the typed subset. In this cohort, only TCR beta chains were sequenced, and detectable features were limited by the absence of alpha or paired-chain data. In vitro tests confirmed that a few of the cytomegalovirus-associated TCR beta chains recognize cytomegalovirus antigens.

The V gene is TRBV30 and the J gene is TRBJ2-7; tentative D gene TRBD1, with 5 bases matching. The receptor comes from a woman in her twenties or thirties in good health and CMV-seronegative. The sample was PBMCs. The nucleotide sequence reads as follows: TGTGCCTGGAGTATAGACAGCCGCTACGAGCAGTACTTC. Its translation is CAWSIDSRYEQYF.